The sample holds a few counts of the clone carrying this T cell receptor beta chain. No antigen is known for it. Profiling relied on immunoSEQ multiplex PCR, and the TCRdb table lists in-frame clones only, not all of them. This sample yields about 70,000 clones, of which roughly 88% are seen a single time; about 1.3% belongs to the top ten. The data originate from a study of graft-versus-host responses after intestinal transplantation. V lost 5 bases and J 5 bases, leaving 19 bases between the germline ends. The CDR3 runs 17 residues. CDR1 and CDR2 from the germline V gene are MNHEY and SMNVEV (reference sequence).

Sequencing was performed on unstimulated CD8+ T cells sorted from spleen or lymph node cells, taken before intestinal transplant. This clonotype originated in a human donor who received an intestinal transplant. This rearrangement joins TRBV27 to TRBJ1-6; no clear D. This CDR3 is CASSTTPTLTHNSPLHF. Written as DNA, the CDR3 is TGTGCCAGCAGTACCACGCCGACACTTACACATAATTCACCCCTCCACTTT.